Presented here are 19 T cell receptor beta chains from one specimen sequenced in a study of shared T cell receptors in the human thymus. This table comes from immunoSEQ multiplex PCR, and its TCRdb copy is limited to in-frame clones, with some not included. This sample has about 710,000 clones, with 80% to 90% found just once. The same data also went into a second study, on human thymus T cells.

The specimen sequenced was thymocytes. These receptors originate from a boy in the first two years of life with a congenital heart defect.

V usage is TRBV14 and J usage is TRBJ2-5, with TRBD2 as a possible D gene (6 bases). CDR3 size: 15 residues. In germline, CDR1 is SGHDN, CDR2 FVKESK. Trimming took off 3 bases at V and 1 base at J, with 12 bases between the two ends. CDR3 region: CASSHYTGAQETQYF. CDR3 DNA: TGTGCCAGCAGCCATTATACGGGAGCCCAAGAGACCCAGTACTTC. Variable domain in full (rest from reference TRBV14 and TRBJ2-5): EAGVTQFPSHSVIEKGQTVTLRCDPISGHDNLYWYRRVMGKEIKFLLHFVKESKQDESGMPNNRFLAERTGGTYSTLKVQPAELEDSGVYFCASSHYTGAQETQYFGPGTRLLVL.

The gene calls are TRBV7-6 and TRBJ1-5; no definite D call. The CDR3 runs to 16 residues. With 1 base removed from V and 2 bases from J, the gap between germline ends came to 12 bases. Germline loops: CDR1 SGHVS, CDR2 FNYEAQ. DNA of the CDR3: TGTGCCAGCAGCTTAGAGGAGGGTGGAGGCAATCAGCCCCAGCATTTT. It encodes CASSLEEGGGNQPQHF. Full variable domain (outside the CDR3, taken from reference TRBV7-6 and TRBJ1-5): GAGVSQSPRYKVTKRGQDVALRCDPISGHVSLYWYRQALGQGPEFLTYFNYEAQQDKSGLPNDRFSAERPEGSISTLTIQRTEQRDSAMYRCASSLEEGGGNQPQHFGDGTRLSIL.

The chain employs TRBV7-9 and TRBJ2-7; TRBD1 agrees at 7 bases. CDR1 and CDR2 (germline): SEHNR, FQNEAQ (reference sequence). The CDR3 has 15 residues. V was pared by 5 bases and J by 5 bases, with 12 bases of the junction left unmatched. CDR3 bases: TGTGCCAGCAGCCCCCCCAGGGGGTTACTACACGAGCAGTACTTC. This codes for CASSPPRGLLHEQYF.

This sequence joins TRBV5-1 and TRBJ2-6; 7 nucleotides agree with TRBD1. The trim removed 4 bases at V and 2 bases at J, leaving 9 bases unmatched. Germline V lookup: CDR1 SGHRS, CDR2 YFSETQ. The CDR3 contains 17 residues. The CDR3 region is CASSPDRRWTGANVLTF. Here the CDR3 DNA reads TGCGCCAGCAGCCCGGACAGGAGGTGGACTGGGGCCAACGTCCTGACTTTC. The complete variable domain, with remaining parts taken from reference TRBV5-1 and TRBJ2-6, reads KAGVTQTPRYLIKTRGQQVTLSCSPISGHRSVSWYQQTPGQGLQFLFEYFSETQRNKGNFPGRFSGRQFSNSRSEMNVSTLELGDSALYLCASSPDRRWTGANVLTFGAGSRLTVL.

V gene TRBV27 combines with J gene TRBJ1-4; D not certain. The V and J ends lost 3 bases and 4 bases respectively, with 9 bases between them. Germline CDR1 MNHEY, CDR2 SMNVEV (reference sequence). The CDR3 contains 14 residues. The CDR3 spells CASSFSVSNEKLFF. In DNA, the CDR3 is TGTGCCAGCAGTTTCTCGGTTAGTAATGAAAAACTGTTTTTT.

The rearrangement links TRBV6-1 to TRBJ1-2; possible D gene TRBD1, 6 bases. Trimming shortened V by 10 bases and J by 5 bases, and 14 bases separated the two germline ends. The CDR3 has 12 residues. Germline-derived CDR1 and CDR2 are MNHNS and SASEGT. The CDR3 DNA reads as TGTGCCACCAGGACAGCTTCATATGGCTACACCTTC. Translation: CATRTASYGYTF.

Details on this clone: Other DNA sequences in this specimen translate into the identical CDR3. This chain uses TRBV27 with TRBJ1-6; possibly TRBD1 for D (5 bases). Germline values: CDR1 MNHEY, CDR2 SMNVEV (reference sequence). Trimming cost V 2 bases and J 4 bases, with 12 bases left between them. The CDR3 has 16 residues. Here the CDR3 DNA reads TGTGCCAGCAGTTTAAAGACAGCCTCATATAATTCACCCCTCCACTTT. Protein sequence: CASSLKTASYNSPLHF.

A note on this clone: The same CDR3 arises from other DNA sequences in this sample as well. The chain carries TRBV5-1 and TRBJ2-3; 9 nucleotides align to TRBD2. The CDR3 is made up of 14 amino acids. Germline V CDR1 and CDR2: SGHRS, YFSETQ. V lost 4 bases and J lost 3; bases outside the gene matches: 3. The CDR3 sequence is CASSLAGLTDTQYF. The CDR3 region has the DNA TGCGCCAGCAGCCTAGCGGGATTAACAGATACGCAGTATTTT.

The chain recombines TRBV7-9 with TRBJ2-7; 14 bases map to TRBD2. The CDR3 has 19 amino acids. Germline-derived CDR1 and CDR2 are SEHNR and FQNEAQ (reference sequence). Trimming took 5 bases from V and 3 from J; bases not matched to a gene: 15. The CDR3 region is CASSSETGTSGGPRYEQYF. CDR3 DNA: TGTGCCAGCAGCAGCGAGACCGGGACTAGCGGGGGTCCGCGCTACGAGCAGTACTTC. The whole variable domain, remainder taken from reference TRBV7-9 and TRBJ2-7, is DTGVSQNPRHKITKRGQNVTFRCDPISEHNRLYWYRQTLGQGPEFLTYFQNEAQLEKSRLLSDRFSAERPKGSFSTLEIQRTEQGDSAMYLCASSSETGTSGGPRYEQYFGPGTRLTVT.

V is TRBV4-3 and J is TRBJ2-7; 7 bases match TRBD1. Germline CDR1 and CDR2: LGHNA and YSLEER. J was trimmed by 3 bases and V by 1 base; bases with no gene match: 6. The CDR3 runs 15 residues. The CDR3 DNA reads TGCGCCAGCAGCCAAGTACAGGGGATCATCTACGAGCAGTACTTC. This encodes CASSQVQGIIYEQYF.

The rearrangement uses TRBV9 and TRBJ1-2, with D tentatively TRBD1 (5 bases). Trimming cost V 2 bases and J 2 bases, with 22 bases left between them. Germline CDR1 is SGDLS and CDR2 is YYNGEE. The CDR3 is 18 residues long. The CDR3 DNA reads as TGTGCCAGCAGCGTTGGGGGGGGGTCGGCAGGAGGCAACTATGGCTACACCTTC. It codes for CASSVGGGSAGGNYGYTF.

The chain couples TRBV4-1 to TRBJ1-4; 7 nucleotides line up with TRBD1. Losses at the gene ends were 0 bases for V and 6 bases for J; bases not matched to a gene: 1. Per the germline V gene, CDR1 is MGHRA and CDR2 is YSYEKL. The CDR3 loop spans 14 amino acids. CDR3 sequence reads: CASSQDGTDEKLFF. For the CDR3, the DNA is TGCGCCAGCAGCCAAGACGGGACAGATGAAAAACTGTTTTTT.

The chain combines TRBV7-2 with TRBJ1-3; D may be TRBD1 (5 bases). Germline V gene sequence: CDR1 SGHTA, CDR2 FQGNSA. V lost 3 bases to trimming and J lost 8 bases, with 14 bases between them. There are 14 residues in the CDR3. The CDR3 sequence: CASSFYQGGDTIYF. As DNA, the CDR3 is TGTGCCAGCAGCTTTTACCAGGGCGGGGACACCATATATTTT.

The chain employs TRBV4-3 and TRBJ2-1; 14 bases align to TRBD2. CDR1 and CDR2 from the germline V gene are LGHNA and YSLEER. The CDR3 sequence is 17 residues long. Germline trimming cut 0 bases from V and 10 bases from J; bases unmatched to any gene: 8. The DNA of the CDR3 is TGCGCCAGCAGCCAAGATAACGGGGGACTAGCGGGAGCGGAGCAGTTCTTC. Protein: CASSQDNGGLAGAEQFF.

The V and J genes are TRBV2 and TRBJ2-2, with 8 nucleotides matching TRBD1. Germline assignment: CDR1 SNHLY and CDR2 FYNNEI. V was pared by 6 bases and J by 2 bases, with 8 bases of the junction left unmatched. This CDR3 has 16 amino acids. DNA of the CDR3: TGTGCCAGCAGGGGAGACAGGGGCCTAAACACCGGGGAGCTGTTTTTT. It is translated as CASRGDRGLNTGELFF.

The rearrangement links TRBV19 to TRBJ1-5; 8 bases line up with TRBD1. V trimming: 1 base; J trimming: 2 bases; junction bases outside the gene matches: 7. Looked up from germline, CDR1 is LNHDA and CDR2 is SQIVND (reference sequence). The CDR3 is made up of 17 amino acids. CDR3 nucleotide sequence: TGTGCCAGTAGTATAGGCGAACAGGGGGAGGGCAATCAGCCCCAGCATTTT. It is translated as CASSIGEQGEGNQPQHF.

This clone showed up just a few times. The rearrangement uses TRBV2 and TRBJ1-6; a possible D gene is TRBD1 (6 bases). V was pared by 4 bases and J by 8 bases, with 12 bases between. Per germline, CDR1 SNHLY and CDR2 FYNNEI. The CDR3 contains 14 residues. CDR3 DNA sequence: TGTGCCAGCAGTGGCCACAGGGTTGATTCACCCCTCCACTTT. Translating gives CASSGHRVDSPLHF.

This chain links TRBV7-9 with TRBJ1-1; no clear D gene. V was pared by 4 bases and J by 0 bases, with 12 bases between. The CDR3 runs 15 residues. CDR1 SEHNR and CDR2 FQNEAQ come from the germline V gene (reference sequence). CDR3 sequence (DNA): TGTGCCAGCAGCTACGAGACACAGATGAACACTGAAGCTTTCTTT. This sequence encodes CASSYETQMNTEAFF.

The chain has TRBV9 and TRBJ2-1; the match to TRBD2 covers 10 bases. The CDR3 length is 16 residues. The junction had 5 bases not matched to a gene; V was cut back by 4 bases and J by 1 base. Germline values: CDR1 SGDLS, CDR2 YYNGEE. In DNA form, the CDR3 reads TGTGCCAGCAGCCCCTTTAGCGGGAGGTCCTACAATGAGCAGTTCTTC. This sequence encodes CASSPFSGRSYNEQFF.